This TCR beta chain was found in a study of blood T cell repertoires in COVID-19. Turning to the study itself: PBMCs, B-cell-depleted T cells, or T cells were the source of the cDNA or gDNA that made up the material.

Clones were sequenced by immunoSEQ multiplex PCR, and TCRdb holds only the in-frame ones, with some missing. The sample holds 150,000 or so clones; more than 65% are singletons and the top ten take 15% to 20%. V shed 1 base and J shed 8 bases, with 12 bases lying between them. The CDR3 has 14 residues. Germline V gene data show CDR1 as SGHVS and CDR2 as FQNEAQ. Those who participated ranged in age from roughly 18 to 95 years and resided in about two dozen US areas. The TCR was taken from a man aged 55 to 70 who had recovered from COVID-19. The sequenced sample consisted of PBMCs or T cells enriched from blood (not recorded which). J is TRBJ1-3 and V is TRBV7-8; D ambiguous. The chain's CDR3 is CASSLGGRPDTIYF. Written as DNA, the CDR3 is TGTGCCAGCAGCTTAGGTGGCCGCCCAGACACCATATATTTT.